This T cell receptor beta chain was captured by sequencing in a study of technical replicates of blood from a handful of donors. V was trimmed by 5 bases and J by 7 bases, leaving 11 bases between them. The CDR3 has 12 residues. The germline V gene encodes CDR1 MNHEY and CDR2 SVGAGI. This table comes from immunoSEQ multiplex PCR, and its TCRdb copy is limited to in-frame clones, with some not included. This table holds about 73,000 clones, 90% to 95% found once. This sequence was found in a human donor in good health. Some clones in this sample may be carry-over from other donors' samples. The sequencing input was PBMCs. The V and J genes are TRBV6-5 and TRBJ1-1; TRBD1 might be the D (5 bases). The CDR3 region is CASSPGGGEAFF. The CDR3 coding sequence is TGTGCCAGCAGTCCCGGGGGGGGTGAAGCTTTCTTT.